Following are 5 T cell receptor beta chains from one sample sequenced in a study of T-cell reconstitution after alpha-beta-depleted transplantation in children. Researchers prepared the TCRbeta library using unique molecular identifiers, the study reports. In TCRdb, the PCR reads were re-called with MiXCR into one record per CDR3 protein. The sample holds approximately 300,000 distinct CDR3 sequences; over 9.5% are singletons and the top ten take less than 9%. The sequencing here drew on PBMCs, taken before TCRalphabeta/CD19-depleted stem cell transplant. These receptors were collected from a boy less than two years old with acute myeloid leukemia, due to receive a stem cell transplant.

This clonotype was recorded at least ten times. J is TRBJ2-5 and V is TRBV20-1; 9 bases line up with TRBD2. This CDR3 region has 15 residues. CDR1 and CDR2 (germline): DFQATT, SNEGSKA (reference sequence). V lost 3 bases, J lost 3 bases, and 8 bases stayed unmatched. The CDR3 spells CSASIGGGAEETQYF. The CDR3 nucleotides read TGCAGTGCTAGTATCGGCGGGGGGGCGGAAGAGACCCAGTACTTC.

This clonotype was counted at least ten times. J is TRBJ2-7 and V is TRBV12-3 or TRBV12-4; 9 bases are shared with TRBD1. The CDR3 totals 15 residues. Unmatched junction bases numbered 8, after V lost 5 bases and J lost 3 bases. CDR3 bases: TGTGCCAGCAGTCCGGGGACAGGGAATAACTACGAGCAGTACTTC. Its translation is CASSPGTGNNYEQYF.

The rearrangement links TRBV5-1 to TRBJ2-2; a weak D match, TRBD2 (5 bases). Trimming pared 6 bases from V and 2 bases from J, leaving 11 bases between. Germline CDR1 reads SGHRS; CDR2 reads YFSETQ. The CDR3 sequence is 14 residues long. The CDR3 DNA follows: TGCGCCAGCAACGGCGGGCCAAACACCGGGGAGCTGTTTTTT. Translated, it gives CASNGGPNTGELFF.

This clonotype was observed at least ten times. The rearrangement joins TRBV5-6 to TRBJ2-5, with 10 positions matching TRBD1. The germline V gene encodes CDR1 SGHDT and CDR2 YYEEEE. Trimming took 4 bases from V and 5 from J; bases not matched to a gene: 11. The CDR3 sequence is 16 residues long. The CDR3 protein is CASSKIGQGERETQYF. The CDR3 region has the DNA TGTGCCAGCAGCAAAATCGGACAGGGGGAAAGGGAGACCCAGTACTTC.

This clonotype was seen at least ten times. The V call is TRBV12-3 or TRBV12-4, the J call TRBJ2-2, with TRBD1 as a possible D gene (6 bases). The CDR3 is 14 residues long. V dropped 7 bases and J dropped 4 bases, with 13 bases sitting between them. DNA for the CDR3: TGTGCCAGCAATCCCAGGGGAGTCACCGGGGAGCTGTTTTTT. It specifies CASNPRGVTGELFF.